This TCR beta chain originates from a study of blood T cell repertoires in COVID-19. The CDR3 is 14 amino acids. J was trimmed by 2 bases and V by 0 bases; bases with no gene match: 1. Germline CDR1 reads SGDLS; CDR2 reads YYNGEE. Original handling: How many nucleated cells were present was estimated from reference gene primer amplification. TCRdb's copy holds only in-frame clones and misses some; the assay was immunoSEQ multiplex PCR. That table supplies the V and J calls and clone size; D and trimming were determined from the DNA. The sample includes approximately 300,000 clones, approximately 90% of them seen just once.

V usage is TRBV9 and J usage is TRBJ2-5, with 7 bases that match TRBD1. Sequenced sample: peripheral blood. This receptor was taken from a woman aged 45-65 years with COVID-19, enrolled during active disease. The CDR3 sequence: CASSVEGAQETQYF. CDR3 nucleotides: TGTGCCAGCAGCGTAGAGGGGGCTCAAGAGACCCAGTACTTC.